A single TCR beta chain is shown here with its context. The antigen remains unidentified. Each cDNA held unique molecular identifiers, and template switching gave it a universal primer site. TCRdb itself ran the 5' RACE reads through MiXCR, one entry per CDR3 protein. The top ten clones hold 9% to 15% of a sample with 350,000 to 450,000 distinct CDR3 sequences, approximately 18% of them seen once. These data originate in a study of identical twins. The study's findings and limits: The study drew conclusions from cross-sectional statistical analysis, not from following the same donors.

CDR1 is DFQATT, CDR2 SNEGSKA, per germline (reference sequence). This CDR3 has 14 residues. Trimming removed 5 bases at V and 2 bases at J, with 12 bases between. This sequence originates from a man aged 50 to 59 in good health. Sequenced material: naive T cells sorted from blood. V is TRBV20-1 and J is TRBJ2-2, with D possibly TRBD1 on 6 matching bases. The CDR3 sequence: CSAPGHLNTGELFF. In DNA form, the CDR3 reads TGCAGTGCTCCGGGACACCTAAACACCGGGGAGCTGTTTTTT.